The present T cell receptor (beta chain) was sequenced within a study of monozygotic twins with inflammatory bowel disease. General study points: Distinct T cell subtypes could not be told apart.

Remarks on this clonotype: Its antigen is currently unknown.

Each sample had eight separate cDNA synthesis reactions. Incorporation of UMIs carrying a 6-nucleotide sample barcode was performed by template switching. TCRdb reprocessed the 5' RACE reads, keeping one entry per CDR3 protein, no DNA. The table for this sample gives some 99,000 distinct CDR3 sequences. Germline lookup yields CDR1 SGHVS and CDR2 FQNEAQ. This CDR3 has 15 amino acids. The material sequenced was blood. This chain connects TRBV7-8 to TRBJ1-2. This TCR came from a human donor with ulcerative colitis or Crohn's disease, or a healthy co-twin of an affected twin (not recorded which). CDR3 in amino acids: CASSPSRLNNYGYTF.